A single sample is the source of the 14 T cell receptor beta chains below, sequenced in a study of blood T cell repertoires in COVID-19. Sequenced by immunoSEQ multiplex PCR; TCRdb stores in-frame clones only, minus some. The data contain a few hundred thousand clones, 89% of them singletons. Sequencing was performed on PBMCs or T cells enriched from blood (not recorded which). These receptor sequences come from a woman in her 30s who had recovered from COVID-19.

This sequence joins TRBV7-9 and TRBJ1-1; 10 bases map to TRBD1. The CDR3 is 14 residues long. Germline CDR1 and CDR2: SEHNR and FQNEAQ (reference sequence). The V segment lost 1 base and the J segment 4 bases; nucleotides outside the gene matches: 0. The CDR3, as DNA: TGTGCCAGCAGCTTAGGACAGGGGGCCACTGAAGCTTTCTTT. Translating gives CASSLGQGATEAFF.

The gene calls are TRBV28 and TRBJ2-1; 7 nucleotides line up with TRBD1. This CDR3 is built from 15 residues. J was trimmed by 4 bases and V by 4 bases; bases with no gene match: 7. The germline CDR1 and CDR2 sequences are MDHEN and SYDVKM. DNA of the CDR3: TGTGCCAGCAGTTCGACAGGGTTTTTGTACAATGAGCAGTTCTTC. Translation: CASSSTGFLYNEQFF. The whole variable domain, remainder taken from reference TRBV28 and TRBJ2-1, is DVKVTQSSRYLVKRTGEKVFLECVQDMDHENMFWYRQDPGLGLRLIYFSYDVKMKEKGDIPEGYSVSREKKERFSLILESASTNQTSMYLCASSSTGFLYNEQFFGPGTRLTVL.

V gene TRBV18 combines with J gene TRBJ2-7; D is perhaps TRBD1 (6 bases). CDR3 size: 14 residues. CDR1 and CDR2 (germline): KGHSH, LQKENI. The V end lost 3 bases, the J end lost 0 bases, and 9 bases lay between the germline ends. This chain's CDR3 is CASSPDRPSYEQYF. CDR3 DNA sequence: TGTGCCAGCTCACCTGACAGGCCCTCCTACGAGCAGTACTTC.

The V gene is TRBV3-1 (or the pseudogene TRBV3-2), the J gene TRBJ2-1; no firm D call. Trimming left V 0 bases short and J 4 bases short, with 10 bases between. This CDR3 contains 15 residues. The germline gives CDR1 LGHDT, CDR2 YNNKEL (reference sequence). CDR3 coding DNA: TGTGCCAGCAGCCAAGATCTGGCAGATTACAATGAGCAGTTCTTC. Its protein product is CASSQDLADYNEQFF.

The rearrangement joins TRBV18 to TRBJ2-7; the match to TRBD1 covers 8 bases. The length of the CDR3 is 12 residues. V lost 3 bases, J lost 5 bases, and 0 bases stayed unmatched. Germline loops: CDR1 KGHSH, CDR2 LQKENI. The CDR3 region is CASSPDRDEQYF. The CDR3 nucleotides are TGTGCCAGCTCACCGGACAGGGACGAGCAGTACTTC.

The chain combines TRBV18 with TRBJ2-7; the match to TRBD2 covers 7 bases. This CDR3 has 13 amino acids. The germline V gene encodes CDR1 KGHSH and CDR2 LQKENI. V shed 5 bases and J 6 bases; nucleotides not matched to a gene: 7. The CDR3 loop reads CASSAHLAAEQYF. CDR3 coding DNA: TGTGCCAGCTCAGCCCATCTAGCGGCCGAGCAGTACTTC.

This clone was detected once. This chain uses TRBV28 with TRBJ1-1; 7 bases agree with TRBD1. V shed 7 bases and J 11 bases; nucleotides not matched to a gene: 13. In germline, CDR1 is MDHEN, CDR2 SYDVKM. The CDR3 totals 13 residues. The CDR3 sequence: CASTTTMDRKAFF. CDR3 bases: TGTGCCAGCACCACGACTATGGACAGGAAGGCTTTCTTT.

This clone was found a few times. The sample has other DNA sequences that encode this CDR3 too. The chain uses TRBV20-1 and TRBJ1-5, with D possibly TRBD1 on 5 matching bases. CDR1 is DFQATT, CDR2 SNEGSKA, per germline (reference sequence). This CDR3 is built from 11 residues. V gave up 6 bases and J gave up 6 bases, with 9 bases separating them. The CDR3 DNA follows: TGCAGTGCCGGGGGGGGTCAGCCCCAGCATTTT. Translation gives CSAGGGQPQHF.

This chain uses TRBV15 with TRBJ2-7, with 8 bases matching TRBD2. The J segment lost 0 bases and the V segment lost 4 bases, leaving 20 bases of the junction unmatched. Germline V lookup: CDR1 LNHNV, CDR2 YYDKDF (reference sequence). There are 20 residues in the CDR3. The CDR3 spells CATSKTKAGAVHWGSYEQYF. The CDR3 nucleotides read TGTGCCACCAGCAAAACGAAAGCGGGAGCTGTTCATTGGGGCTCCTACGAGCAGTACTTC. Full variable domain (remainder filled in from reference TRBV15 and TRBJ2-7): DAMVIQNPRYQVTQFGKPVTLSCSQTLNHNVMYWYQQKSSQAPKLLFHYYDKDFNNEADTPDNFQSRRPNTSFCFLDIRSPGLGDTAMYLCATSKTKAGAVHWGSYEQYFGPGTRLTVT.

The chain employs TRBV19 and TRBJ1-1, with D unresolved. Germline values: CDR1 LNHDA, CDR2 SQIVND (reference sequence). The V gene lost 0 bases and the J gene lost 1 base, with 6 bases spanning the gap. The CDR3 is 14 residues long. As DNA, the CDR3 is TGTGCCAGTAGTATAGAATTCAGGAACACTGAAGCTTTCTTT. As protein: CASSIEFRNTEAFF.

The chain couples TRBV6-5 to TRBJ1-2; weak D call: TRBD1 (6 bases). Germline V gene data show CDR1 as MNHEY and CDR2 as SVGAGI. The V end was cut by 6 bases, the J end by 4 bases, with 12 bases between. CDR3 length: 13 amino acids. CDR3 bases: TGTGCCAGCAGCGACAGGAGATTCTATGGCTACACCTTC. Its translation: CASSDRRFYGYTF.

The chain employs TRBV27 and TRBJ2-1; no definite D call. Germline CDR1 MNHEY, CDR2 SMNVEV (reference sequence). The germline V and J ends were trimmed by 1 base and 10 bases, with 11 bases remaining between them. The CDR3 has 13 amino acids. CDR3 sequence reads: CASSLLVTREQFF. The DNA for the CDR3 is TGTGCCAGCAGTTTATTGGTGACAAGAGAGCAGTTCTTC.

The genes are TRBV4-1 and TRBJ1-1, with 8 bases aligning to TRBD1. With V trimmed by 4 bases and J by 6 bases, 10 bases remained unmatched. Germline lookup yields CDR1 MGHRA and CDR2 YSYEKL. The CDR3 sequence is 15 residues long. DNA of the CDR3: TGCGCCAGCAGCCCGCAGGGGGCGCTTAGCCCTGAAGCTTTCTTT. This codes for CASSPQGALSPEAFF.

Turning to this clone: Relative to the germline gene, one junction end is altered; a read error may explain this. The chain combines TRBV7-7 with TRBJ2-3, with 8 positions matching TRBD1. This CDR3 has 15 residues. Germline-derived CDR1 and CDR2 are SSHAT and FNYEAQ (reference sequence). The CDR3 region is CASSRTGSGSDTQYF. The CDR3 coding sequence is TGTGCTAGCAGCCGGACAGGGTCGGGGTCAGATACGCAGTATTTT.